The rows below give T cell receptor beta chains drawn from one sample of a study of T-cell reconstitution after alpha-beta-depleted transplantation in children. Via MiXCR, TCRdb re-called the PCR reads, giving one row per CDR3 protein. The repertoire holds around 800,000 distinct CDR3 sequences, 15% to 20% seen once, with roughly 4.8% in the top ten. Sequencing used PBMCs, mostly from graft donor cells, obtained 360 days after TCRalphabeta/CD19-depleted stem cell transplant. These receptors were taken from a male patient aged 10 to 17 who had a stem cell transplant for acute lymphoblastic leukemia, so the T cells may come from the graft donor. Each CDR3 is given with its conserved first and last residue. A D gene is named only where the DNA matches it firmly. The size entry is marked missing in some rows and otherwise reads once, few, many or a size class.

clone_size	j_call	v_call	d_call	cdr3_aa	cdr3_nt
.	TRBJ2-5	TRBV9	.	CASSPNPSWSGRQETQYF	TGTGCCAGCAGCCCAAACCCGTCCTGGTCAGGGAGGCAAGAGACCCAGTACTTC
.	TRBJ2-3	TRBV14	.	CASSQTGLITDTQYF	TGTGCCAGCAGCCAGACAGGACTGATCACAGATACGCAGTATTTT
few	TRBJ2-7	TRBV20-1	TRBD2	CSANGIPSGYEQYF	TGCAGTGCTAACGGCATCCCTAGCGGCTACGAGCAGTACTTC
.	TRBJ2-1	TRBV4-1	TRBD1	CASSQDGTGMDGEQFF	TGCGCCAGCAGCCAAGATGGGACAGGGATGGACGGTGAGCAGTTCTTC
few	TRBJ2-2	TRBV24-1	.	CATSETGELFF	TGTGCCACCAGTGAAACCGGGGAGCTGTTTTTT
.	TRBJ2-3	TRBV7-2	TRBD1	CASSFYAGTGNTDTQYF	TGTGCCAGCAGCTTTTACGCCGGGACAGGGAACACAGATACGCAGTATTTT
few	TRBJ1-5	TRBV12-3/TRBV12-4	.	CASSFTGLGNQPQHF	TGTGCCAGCAGCTTTACAGGGTTGGGGAATCAGCCCCAGCATTTT
.	TRBJ2-7	TRBV4-1	TRBD2	CASSQVYGGRAPYEQYF	TGCGCCAGCAGCCAAGTGTACGGCGGGAGGGCCCCCTACGAGCAGTACTTC
.	TRBJ1-5	TRBV4-1	.	CASSQRGSQPQHF	TGCGCCAGCAGCCAAAGGGGAAGTCAGCCCCAGCATTTT
many	TRBJ2-2	TRBV10-3	TRBD1	CAIRDWTGIAGELFF	TGTGCCATCAGAGACTGGACAGGGATCGCCGGGGAGCTGTTTTTT
.	TRBJ2-2	TRBV5-1	TRBD1	CASSPATGGVGELFF	TGCGCCAGCAGCCCGGCGACAGGGGGTGTCGGGGAGCTGTTTTTT
few	TRBJ2-7	TRBV11-2	.	CASSFLRGTLSSYEQYF	TGTGCCAGCAGTTTCCTCCGAGGGACCCTTAGCTCCTACGAGCAGTACTTC
few	TRBJ2-1	TRBV5-1	TRBD1	CASSRTGAAEQFF	TGCGCCAGCAGCAGAACAGGGGCGGCGGAGCAGTTCTTC
many	TRBJ2-1	TRBV5-1	TRBD2	CASSPLAEGTHEQFF	TGCGCCAGCAGCCCCCTAGCGGAGGGGACCCATGAGCAGTTCTTC
few	TRBJ2-2	TRBV29-1	.	CSVDTNTGELFF	TGCAGCGTTGACACGAACACCGGGGAGCTGTTTTTT
many	TRBJ2-1	TRBV4-2	.	CASSQPGAYNEQFF	TGTGCCAGCAGCCAACCGGGAGCGTACAATGAGCAGTTCTTC
few	TRBJ1-4	TRBV9	.	CASSPRVDEKLFF	TGTGCCAGCAGCCCTCGGGTGGACGAAAAACTGTTTTTT
few	TRBJ1-5	TRBV6-5	.	CASSYSKRSNQPQHF	TGTGCCAGCAGTTACTCGAAGCGGAGTAATCAGCCCCAGCATTTT
few	TRBJ2-5	TRBV7-3	.	CASSWNRATQETQYF	TGTGCCAGCAGCTGGAACCGGGCCACCCAAGAGACCCAGTACTTC
few	TRBJ2-3	TRBV7-3	.	CASSQDSPDTQYF	TGTGCCAGCAGTCAGGACAGTCCAGATACGCAGTATTTT
.	TRBJ2-1	TRBV20-1	.	CSARKLAGNEQFF	TGCAGTGCTAGAAAGCTAGCCGGCAATGAGCAGTTCTTC
few	TRBJ1-5	TRBV19	.	CASSIGTNSNQPQHF	TGTGCCAGTAGTATAGGCACGAATAGCAATCAGCCCCAGCATTTT
.	TRBJ2-3	TRBV12-3/TRBV12-4	.	CASSLNRIDTQYF	TGTGCCAGCAGTTTAAATCGGATAGATACGCAGTATTTT
.	TRBJ2-7	TRBV12-3/TRBV12-4	.	CASSLSVGGPSSYEQYF	TGTGCCAGCAGTTTAAGTGTCGGCGGGCCCAGCTCCTACGAGCAGTACTTC
.	TRBJ2-7	TRBV19	TRBD1	CASSNLRDRLLEQYF	TGTGCCAGTAGTAACCTCCGGGACAGGCTGCTGGAGCAGTACTTC
.	TRBJ1-5	TRBV9	.	CASSPEPVGNQPQHF	TGTGCCAGCAGCCCCGAGCCTGTGGGCAATCAGCCCCAGCATTTT
few	TRBJ2-2	TRBV7-9	TRBD1	CASSQGTGPPGELFF	TGTGCCAGCAGCCAGGGGACAGGGCCCCCCGGGGAGCTGTTTTTT
.	TRBJ2-7	TRBV7-9	.	CASSLWGVGLDEQYF	TGTGCCAGCAGCTTATGGGGAGTCGGGTTGGACGAGCAGTACTTC
.	TRBJ2-7	TRBV5-1	.	CASSLDALGSYEQYF	TGCGCCAGCAGCTTGGATGCGTTAGGCTCCTACGAGCAGTACTTC
.	TRBJ2-2	TRBV7-3	TRBD2	CASSFSGLAGGSPGELFF	TGTGCCAGCAGCTTCTCCGGACTAGCGGGAGGGTCGCCCGGGGAGCTGTTTTTT
.	TRBJ2-1	TRBV11-2	.	CASRDANNEQFF	TGTGCCAGCCGGGACGCTAACAATGAGCAGTTCTTC
.	TRBJ2-1	TRBV27	.	CASEAGRDYNEQFF	TGTGCCAGCGAGGCGGGCAGGGACTACAATGAGCAGTTCTTC
many	TRBJ1-1	TRBV20-1	TRBD1	CSARDAGGTEAFF	TGCAGTGCTAGAGACGCAGGGGGCACTGAAGCTTTCTTT
many	TRBJ2-1	TRBV5-1	TRBD2	CASSTTSGKYNEQFF	TGCGCCAGCAGCACGACTAGCGGGAAATACAATGAGCAGTTCTTC
few	TRBJ2-7	TRBV7-6	TRBD1	CASSLRTGSNEQYF	TGTGCCAGCAGCTTAAGGACAGGATCAAACGAGCAGTACTTC
few	TRBJ1-2	TRBV27	TRBD1	CASSPRTGPTIDGYTF	TGTGCCAGCAGTCCTCGGACAGGCCCCACGATAGATGGCTACACCTTC
.	TRBJ1-1	TRBV6-5	.	CASSYLGNTEAFF	TGTGCCAGCAGTTACTTGGGGAACACTGAAGCTTTCTTT
few	TRBJ2-3	TRBV7-3	.	CASSPNPDTQYF	TGTGCCAGCAGCCCAAACCCGGATACGCAGTATTTT
few	TRBJ1-2	TRBV27	.	CASSSTGRAYGYTF	TGTGCCAGCAGCTCAACAGGGCGGGCCTATGGCTACACCTTC
.	TRBJ2-5	TRBV12-3/TRBV12-4	.	CASTRGGLQETQYF	TGTGCCAGCACCCGGGGTGGGCTCCAAGAGACCCAGTACTTC
.	TRBJ2-1	TRBV7-3	TRBD2	CASSAGVAGGPGYNEQFF	TGTGCCAGCAGCGCCGGGGTAGCGGGAGGGCCTGGCTACAATGAGCAGTTCTTC
.	TRBJ2-7	TRBV28	.	CASSPQRSVSYEQYF	TGTGCCAGCAGCCCCCAACGGAGCGTCTCCTACGAGCAGTACTTC
few	TRBJ2-1	TRBV20-1	TRBD2	CSASRTSGDYNEQFF	TGCAGTGCTAGCCGAACTAGCGGGGATTACAATGAGCAGTTCTTC
few	TRBJ1-6	TRBV12-3/TRBV12-4	TRBD1	CASSKDRGNSPLHF	TGTGCCAGCAGCAAGGACAGGGGCAATTCACCCCTCCACTTT
few	TRBJ2-7	TRBV6-5	.	CASSNPGNEQYF	TGTGCCAGCAGTAACCCAGGGAACGAGCAGTACTTC
few	TRBJ2-3	TRBV12-3/TRBV12-4	TRBD1	CASSIRQGDTDTQYF	TGTGCCAGCAGCATCAGACAGGGGGATACAGATACGCAGTATTTT
.	TRBJ2-7	TRBV3-1	.	CASSQDGGLRGNEQYF	TGTGCCAGCAGCCAAGATGGAGGGCTTAGGGGGAACGAGCAGTACTTC
many	TRBJ2-7	TRBV29-1	TRBD2	CSVEGGIAGEMYEQYF	TGCAGCGTTGAGGGGGGAATCGCGGGAGAGATGTACGAGCAGTACTTC
.	TRBJ2-2	TRBV11-2	TRBD2	CASSLEGTSGSLSTTGELFF	TGTGCCAGCAGCTTAGAGGGGACTAGCGGGAGCCTTTCGACCACCGGGGAGCTGTTTTTT
few	TRBJ1-3	TRBV11-2	.	CASSLQEGATGNTIYF	TGTGCCAGCAGCCTCCAAGAAGGGGCGACTGGAAACACCATATATTTT
many	TRBJ1-2	TRBV5-6	.	CASSLKGGYTF	TGTGCCAGCAGCTTAAAAGGGGGCTACACCTTC
.	TRBJ2-3	TRBV24-1	.	CATSDSADTQYF	TGTGCCACCAGTGATTCGGCAGATACGCAGTATTTT
many	TRBJ1-4	TRBV10-3	.	CAISSTLREKLFF	TGTGCCATCAGTTCGACACTACGGGAAAAACTGTTTTTT
.	TRBJ2-1	TRBV5-1	.	CASRGEQSSYNEQFF	TGCGCCAGCAGGGGCGAGCAGTCCTCCTACAATGAGCAGTTCTTC
few	TRBJ2-3	TRBV27	.	CASSLSGAPTRTQYF	TGTGCCAGCAGTTTATCGGGCGCCCCCACGCGTACGCAGTATTTT